In this sample, the clone carrying this T cell receptor beta chain turned up many times. Its antigen remains unknown. Using unique molecular identifiers, the investigators prepared the TCRbeta library. A single record per CDR3 protein comes from TCRdb applying MiXCR to the PCR reads. Here the sample spans about 240,000 distinct CDR3 sequences, roughly a quarter being singletons. The CDR3 sequence is 14 residues long. V lost 6 bases, J lost 2 bases, and 16 bases lay in between. Germline V gene lookup returns CDR1 DFQATT and CDR2 SNEGSKA (reference sequence). The sample is drawn from a study of T-cell reconstitution after alpha-beta-depleted transplantation in children. Study observations and caveats: The authors attributed T-cell counts and diversity one year after transplant mostly to newly produced T cells. After transplant, high TCRbeta diversity at day 60 in some patients arose from surviving recipient T cells and thymic progenitors. Several hundred expanded graft clones reportedly gave rise to the alpha-beta T cells present about two months after transplant.

The sample was PBMCs, taken before TCRalphabeta/CD19-depleted stem cell transplant. The chain recombines TRBV20-1 with TRBJ2-5; tentative D call: TRBD1 (6 bases). The origin of this receptor is a girl aged 2 to 9 with Fanconi anemia, due to receive a stem cell transplant. The CDR3 nucleotides are TGCAGTGCCCGGACAGCTAAGGGGCAAGAGACCCAGTACTTC. This gives the protein CSARTAKGQETQYF.